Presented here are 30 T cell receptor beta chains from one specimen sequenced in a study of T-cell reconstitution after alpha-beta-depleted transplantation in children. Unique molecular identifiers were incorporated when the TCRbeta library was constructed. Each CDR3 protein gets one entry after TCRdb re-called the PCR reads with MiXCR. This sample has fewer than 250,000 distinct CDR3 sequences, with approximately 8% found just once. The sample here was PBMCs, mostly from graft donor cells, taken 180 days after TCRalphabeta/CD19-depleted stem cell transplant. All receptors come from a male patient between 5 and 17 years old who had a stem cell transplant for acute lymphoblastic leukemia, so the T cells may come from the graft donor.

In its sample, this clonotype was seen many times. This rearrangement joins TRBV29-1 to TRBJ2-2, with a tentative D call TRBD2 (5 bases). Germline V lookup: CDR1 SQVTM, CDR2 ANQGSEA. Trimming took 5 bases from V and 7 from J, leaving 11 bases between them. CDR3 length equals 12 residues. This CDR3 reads CSVLAGGGELFF. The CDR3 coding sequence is TGCAGCGTTCTAGCAGGTGGCGGGGAGCTGTTTTTT.

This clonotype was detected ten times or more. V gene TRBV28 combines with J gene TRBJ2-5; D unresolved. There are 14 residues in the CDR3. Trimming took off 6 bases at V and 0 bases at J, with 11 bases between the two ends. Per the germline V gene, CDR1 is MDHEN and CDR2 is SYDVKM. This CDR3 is CASSHANHQETQYF. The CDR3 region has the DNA TGTGCCAGCAGCCACGCTAACCACCAAGAGACCCAGTACTTC.

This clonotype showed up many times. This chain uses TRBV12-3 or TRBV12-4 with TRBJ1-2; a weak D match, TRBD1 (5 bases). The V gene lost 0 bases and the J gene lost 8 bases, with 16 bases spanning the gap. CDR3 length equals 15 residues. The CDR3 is CASSLARDLMGGYTF. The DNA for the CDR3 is TGTGCCAGCAGTTTAGCGCGGGACCTGATGGGAGGCTACACCTTC.

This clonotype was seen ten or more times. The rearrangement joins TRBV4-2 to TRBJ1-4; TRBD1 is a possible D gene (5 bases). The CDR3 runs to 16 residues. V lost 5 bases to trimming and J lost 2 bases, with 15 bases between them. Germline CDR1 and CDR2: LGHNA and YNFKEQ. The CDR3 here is CASSETPGRTNEKLFF. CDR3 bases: TGTGCCAGCAGCGAAACCCCGGGACGGACTAATGAAAAACTGTTTTTT.

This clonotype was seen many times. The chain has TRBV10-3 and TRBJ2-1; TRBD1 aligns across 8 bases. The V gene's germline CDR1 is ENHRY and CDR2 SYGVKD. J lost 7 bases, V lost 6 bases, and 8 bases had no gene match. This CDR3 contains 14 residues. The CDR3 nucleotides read TGTGCCATCAGATCCGGGACAGGAGATAATGAGCAGTTCTTC. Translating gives CAIRSGTGDNEQFF.

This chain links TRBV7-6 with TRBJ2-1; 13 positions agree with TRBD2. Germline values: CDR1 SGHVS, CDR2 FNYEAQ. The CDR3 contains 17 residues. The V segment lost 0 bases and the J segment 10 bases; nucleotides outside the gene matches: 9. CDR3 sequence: CASSLAPLAGGPGEQFF. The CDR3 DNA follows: TGTGCCAGCAGCTTAGCCCCACTAGCGGGAGGGCCGGGGGAGCAGTTCTTC.

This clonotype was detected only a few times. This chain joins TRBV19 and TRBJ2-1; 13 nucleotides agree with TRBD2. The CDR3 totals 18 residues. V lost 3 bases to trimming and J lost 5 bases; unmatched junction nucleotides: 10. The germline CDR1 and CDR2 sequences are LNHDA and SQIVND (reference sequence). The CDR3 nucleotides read TGTGCCAGTAGTATGGATCGACCGGGACTAGCGGGACACAATGAGCAGTTCTTC. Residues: CASSMDRPGLAGHNEQFF.

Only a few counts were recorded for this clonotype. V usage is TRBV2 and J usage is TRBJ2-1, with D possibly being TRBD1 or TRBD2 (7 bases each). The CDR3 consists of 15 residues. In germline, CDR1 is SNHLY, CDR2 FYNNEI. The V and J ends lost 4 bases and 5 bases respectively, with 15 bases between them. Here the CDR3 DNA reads TGTGCCAGCAGTGGGGAGGGACAGTTCCACAATGAGCAGTTCTTC. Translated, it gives CASSGEGQFHNEQFF.

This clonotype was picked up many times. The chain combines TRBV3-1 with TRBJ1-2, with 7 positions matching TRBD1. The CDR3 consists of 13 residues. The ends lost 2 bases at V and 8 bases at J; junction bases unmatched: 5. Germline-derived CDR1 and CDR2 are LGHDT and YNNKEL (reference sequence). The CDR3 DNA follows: TGTGCCAGCAGCCAAACAGGGGCGAAGGGCTACACCTTC. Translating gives CASSQTGAKGYTF.

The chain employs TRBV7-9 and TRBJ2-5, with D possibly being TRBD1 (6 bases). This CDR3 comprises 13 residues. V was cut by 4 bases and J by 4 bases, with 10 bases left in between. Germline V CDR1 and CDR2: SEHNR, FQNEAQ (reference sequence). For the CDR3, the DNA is TGTGCCAGCAGCTCCACAGGGACAGAGACCCAGTACTTC. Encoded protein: CASSSTGTETQYF.

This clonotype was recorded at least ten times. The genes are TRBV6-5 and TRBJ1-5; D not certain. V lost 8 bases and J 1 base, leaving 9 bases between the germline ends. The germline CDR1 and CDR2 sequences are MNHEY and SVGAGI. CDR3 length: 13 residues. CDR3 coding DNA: TGTGCCAGCCGGGTGGGGAGCAATCAGCCCCAGCATTTT. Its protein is CASRVGSNQPQHF.

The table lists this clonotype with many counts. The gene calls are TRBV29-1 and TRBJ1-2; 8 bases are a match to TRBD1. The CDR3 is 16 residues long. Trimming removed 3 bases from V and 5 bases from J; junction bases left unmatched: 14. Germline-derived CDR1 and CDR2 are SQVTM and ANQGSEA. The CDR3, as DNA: TGCAGCGTTGATAAGGAGGACAGGGCAAGGCATTATGGCTACACCTTC. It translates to CSVDKEDRARHYGYTF.

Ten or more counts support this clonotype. CDR3 residues: CASSLKAGGSSEQFF. The CDR3 nucleotides are TGTGCCAGCAGCTTAAAAGCGGGGGGCTCGTCGGAGCAGTTCTTC. This rearrangement joins TRBV7-3 to TRBJ2-1; 9 bases line up with TRBD2. The CDR3 runs to 15 residues. Trimming cost V 1 base and J 10 bases; bases outside gene matches: 8. CDR1 is SGHTA, CDR2 FQGTGA, per germline.

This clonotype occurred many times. The CDR3 protein is CASSLWGPGGTDTQYF. In DNA, the CDR3 is TGTGCCAGCAGTTTATGGGGCCCGGGGGGAACAGATACGCAGTATTTT. This rearrangement joins TRBV12-3 or TRBV12-4 to TRBJ2-3; TRBD2 agrees at 7 bases. The CDR3 sequence is 16 residues long. Unmatched junction bases numbered 8, after V lost 2 bases and J lost 3 bases.

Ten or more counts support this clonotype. CDR3 sequence: CSARLTGGTDTQYF. CDR3 coding DNA: TGCAGTGCTAGGTTGACAGGGGGCACAGATACGCAGTATTTT. The chain couples TRBV20-1 to TRBJ2-3; TRBD1 agrees at 8 bases. The germline CDR1 and CDR2 sequences are DFQATT and SNEGSKA (reference sequence). CDR3 length equals 14 residues. The V segment lost 3 bases and the J segment 1 base; nucleotides outside the gene matches: 3.

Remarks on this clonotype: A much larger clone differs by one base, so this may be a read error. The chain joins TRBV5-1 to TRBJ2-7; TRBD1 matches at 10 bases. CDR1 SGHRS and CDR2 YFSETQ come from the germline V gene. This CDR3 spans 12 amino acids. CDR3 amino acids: CASPGQGHEHYF. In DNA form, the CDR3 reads TGCGCCAGCCCGGGACAGGGGCACGAGCATTACTTC.

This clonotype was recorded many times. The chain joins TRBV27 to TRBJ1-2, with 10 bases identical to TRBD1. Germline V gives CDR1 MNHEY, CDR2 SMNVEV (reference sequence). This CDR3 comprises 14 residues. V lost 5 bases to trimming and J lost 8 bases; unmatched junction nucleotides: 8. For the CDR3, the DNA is TGTGCCAGCAGTACGACAGGGGGCGTCGGAGGCTACACCTTC. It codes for CASSTTGGVGGYTF.

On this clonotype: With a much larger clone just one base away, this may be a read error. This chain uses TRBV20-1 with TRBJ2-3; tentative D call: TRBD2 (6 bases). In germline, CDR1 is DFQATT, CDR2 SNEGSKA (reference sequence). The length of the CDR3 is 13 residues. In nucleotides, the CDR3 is TGCAGTGCCCCGGAGGGGTCGGCAGATACGCCGTATTTT. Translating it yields CSAPEGSADTPYF.

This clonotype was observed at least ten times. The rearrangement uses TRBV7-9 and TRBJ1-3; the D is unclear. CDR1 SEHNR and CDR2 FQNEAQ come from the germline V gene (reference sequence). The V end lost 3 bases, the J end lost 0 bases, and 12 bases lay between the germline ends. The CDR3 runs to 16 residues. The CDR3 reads CASSFERGVSGNTIYF. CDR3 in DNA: TGTGCCAGCAGCTTTGAACGGGGAGTCTCTGGAAACACCATATATTTT.

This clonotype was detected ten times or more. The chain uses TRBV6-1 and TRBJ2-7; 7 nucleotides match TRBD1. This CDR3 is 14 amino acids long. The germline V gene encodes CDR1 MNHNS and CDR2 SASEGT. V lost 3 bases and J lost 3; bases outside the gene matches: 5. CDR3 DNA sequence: TGTGCCAGCAGTGACCCCGGGACAGTCTACGAGCAGTACTTC. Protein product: CASSDPGTVYEQYF.

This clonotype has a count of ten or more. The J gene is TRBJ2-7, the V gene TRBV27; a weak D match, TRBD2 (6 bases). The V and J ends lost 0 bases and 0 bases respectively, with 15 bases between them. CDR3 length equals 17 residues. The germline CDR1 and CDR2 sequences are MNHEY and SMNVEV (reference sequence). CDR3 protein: CASSLSAGTYYSYEQYF. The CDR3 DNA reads TGTGCCAGCAGTTTATCGGCCGGGACTTATTACTCCTACGAGCAGTACTTC.

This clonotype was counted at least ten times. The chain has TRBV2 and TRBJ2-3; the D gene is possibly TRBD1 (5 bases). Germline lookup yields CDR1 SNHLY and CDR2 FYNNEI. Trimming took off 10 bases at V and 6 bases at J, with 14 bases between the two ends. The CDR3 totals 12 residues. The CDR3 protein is CAIRGASDTQYF. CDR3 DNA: TGTGCCATCCGTGGGGCGTCCGATACGCAGTATTTT.

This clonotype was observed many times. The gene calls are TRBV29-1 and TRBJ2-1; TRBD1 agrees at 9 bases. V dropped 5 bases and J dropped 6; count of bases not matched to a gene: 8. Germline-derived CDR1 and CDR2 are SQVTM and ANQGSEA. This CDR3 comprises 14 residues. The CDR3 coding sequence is TGCAGCGTTAGACCGGGACAGGGCATCAATGAGCAGTTCTTC. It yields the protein CSVRPGQGINEQFF.

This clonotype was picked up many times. CDR3 DNA: TGCAGTGCTAGCGGGAGGGCCGGGGAGACCCAGTACTTC. Its translation is CSASGRAGETQYF. The rearrangement uses TRBV20-1 and TRBJ2-5, with TRBD2 identical over 8 bases. Germline CDR1 DFQATT, CDR2 SNEGSKA (reference sequence). Trimming at V came to 3 bases and at J to 5 bases, leaving 5 bases not matched to a gene. The CDR3 covers 13 residues.

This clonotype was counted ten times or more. DNA of the CDR3: TGTGCCAGCAGTGAATCTCTTAGGAGGAACACTGAAGCTTTCTTT. Translated: CASSESLRRNTEAFF. The V call is TRBV2, the J call TRBJ1-1, with D unclear. V shed 2 bases and J shed 1 base, with 11 bases lying between them. The length of the CDR3 is 15 residues. Germline CDR1 reads SNHLY; CDR2 reads FYNNEI.

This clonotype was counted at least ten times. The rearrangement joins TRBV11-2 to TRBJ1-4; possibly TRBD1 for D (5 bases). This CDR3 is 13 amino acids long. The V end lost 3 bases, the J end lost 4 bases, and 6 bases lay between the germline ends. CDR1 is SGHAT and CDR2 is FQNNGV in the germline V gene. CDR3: CASSLGVNEKLFF. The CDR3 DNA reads TGTGCCAGCAGCTTGGGGGTTAATGAAAAACTGTTTTTT.

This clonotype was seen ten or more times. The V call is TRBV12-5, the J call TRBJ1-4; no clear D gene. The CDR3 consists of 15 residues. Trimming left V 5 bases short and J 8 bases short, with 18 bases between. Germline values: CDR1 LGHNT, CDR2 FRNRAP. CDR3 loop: CASGLHTPRREKLFF. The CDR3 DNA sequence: TGTGCTAGTGGTCTGCACACTCCCCGGCGAGAAAAACTGTTTTTT.

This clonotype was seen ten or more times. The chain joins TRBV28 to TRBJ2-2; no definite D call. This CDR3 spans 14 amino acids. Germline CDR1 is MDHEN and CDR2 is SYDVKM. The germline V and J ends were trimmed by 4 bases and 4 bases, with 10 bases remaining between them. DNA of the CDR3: TGTGCCAGCAGTTACAGAATTTCCACCGGGGAGCTGTTTTTT. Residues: CASSYRISTGELFF.

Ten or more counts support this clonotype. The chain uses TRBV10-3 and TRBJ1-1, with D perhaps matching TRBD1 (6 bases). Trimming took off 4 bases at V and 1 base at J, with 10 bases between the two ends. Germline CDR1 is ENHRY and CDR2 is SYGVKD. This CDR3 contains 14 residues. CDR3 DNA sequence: TGTGCCATCAGTGGTGGGACAACGAACACTGAAGCTTTCTTT. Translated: CAISGGTTNTEAFF.

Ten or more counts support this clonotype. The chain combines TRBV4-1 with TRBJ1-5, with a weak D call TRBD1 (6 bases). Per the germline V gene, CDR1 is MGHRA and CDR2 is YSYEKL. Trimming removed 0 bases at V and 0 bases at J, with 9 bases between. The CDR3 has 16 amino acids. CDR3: CASSQEGGGSNQPQHF. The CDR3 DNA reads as TGCGCCAGCAGCCAAGAGGGGGGCGGTAGCAATCAGCCCCAGCATTTT.